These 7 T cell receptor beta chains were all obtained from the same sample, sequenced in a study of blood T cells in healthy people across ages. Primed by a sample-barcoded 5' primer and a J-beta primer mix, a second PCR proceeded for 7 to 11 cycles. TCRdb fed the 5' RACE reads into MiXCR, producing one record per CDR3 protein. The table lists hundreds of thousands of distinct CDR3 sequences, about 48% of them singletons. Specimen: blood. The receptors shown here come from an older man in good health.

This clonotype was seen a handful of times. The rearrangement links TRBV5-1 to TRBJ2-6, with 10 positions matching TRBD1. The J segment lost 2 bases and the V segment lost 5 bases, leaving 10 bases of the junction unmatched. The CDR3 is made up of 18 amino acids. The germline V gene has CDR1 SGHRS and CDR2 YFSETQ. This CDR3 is CASRFSRDRGAGANVLTF. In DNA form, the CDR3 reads TGCGCCAGCAGATTTTCCCGGGACAGGGGAGCTGGGGCCAACGTCCTGACTTTC.

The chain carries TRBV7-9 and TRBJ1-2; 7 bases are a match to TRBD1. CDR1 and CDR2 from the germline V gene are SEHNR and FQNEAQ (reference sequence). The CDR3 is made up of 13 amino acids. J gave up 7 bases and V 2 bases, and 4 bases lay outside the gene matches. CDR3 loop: CASSLSTGRGYTF. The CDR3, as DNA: TGTGCCAGCAGCTTATCGACAGGGCGTGGCTACACCTTC. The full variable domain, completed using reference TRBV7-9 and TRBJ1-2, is DTGVSQNPRHKITKRGQNVTFRCDPISEHNRLYWYRQTLGQGPEFLTYFQNEAQLEKSRLLSDRFSAERPKGSFSTLEIQRTEQGDSAMYLCASSLSTGRGYTFGSGTRLTVV.

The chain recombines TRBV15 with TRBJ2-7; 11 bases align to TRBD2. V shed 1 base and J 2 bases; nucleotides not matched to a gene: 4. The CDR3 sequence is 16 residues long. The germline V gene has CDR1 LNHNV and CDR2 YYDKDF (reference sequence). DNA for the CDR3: TGTGCCACCAGCAGAGCTAGACTAGCGGGGCCCTACGAGCAGTACTTC. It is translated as CATSRARLAGPYEQYF.

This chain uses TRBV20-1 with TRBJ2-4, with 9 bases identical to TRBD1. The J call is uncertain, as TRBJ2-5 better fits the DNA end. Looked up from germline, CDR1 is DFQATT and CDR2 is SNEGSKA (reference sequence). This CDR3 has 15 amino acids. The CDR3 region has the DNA TGCAGTGCTCCGTCATGGACAGGGGTGGTAGAGACCCAGTACTTC. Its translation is CSAPSWTGVVETQYF.

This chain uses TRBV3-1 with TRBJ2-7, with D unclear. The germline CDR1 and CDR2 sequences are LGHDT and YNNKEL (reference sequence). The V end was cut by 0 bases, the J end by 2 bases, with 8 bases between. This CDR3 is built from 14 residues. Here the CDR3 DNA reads TGTGCCAGCAGCCAAGATTTGGCCGCCTACGAGCAGTACTTC. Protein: CASSQDLAAYEQYF.

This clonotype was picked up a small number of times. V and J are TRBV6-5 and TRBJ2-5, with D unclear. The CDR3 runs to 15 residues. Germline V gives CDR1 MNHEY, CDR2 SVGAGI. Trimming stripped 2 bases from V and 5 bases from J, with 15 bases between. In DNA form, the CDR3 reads TGTGCCAGCAGTTACCCAAGCAACGGCAGGGAGACCCAGTACTTC. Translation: CASSYPSNGRETQYF.

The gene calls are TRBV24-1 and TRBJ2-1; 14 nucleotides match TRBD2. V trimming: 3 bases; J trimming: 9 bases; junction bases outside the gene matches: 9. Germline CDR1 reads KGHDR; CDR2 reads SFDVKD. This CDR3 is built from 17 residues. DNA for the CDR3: TGTGCCACCAGTGATGGGGGACTAGCGGGAGTGGTGGGTGAGCAGTTCTTC. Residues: CATSDGGLAGVVGEQFF.